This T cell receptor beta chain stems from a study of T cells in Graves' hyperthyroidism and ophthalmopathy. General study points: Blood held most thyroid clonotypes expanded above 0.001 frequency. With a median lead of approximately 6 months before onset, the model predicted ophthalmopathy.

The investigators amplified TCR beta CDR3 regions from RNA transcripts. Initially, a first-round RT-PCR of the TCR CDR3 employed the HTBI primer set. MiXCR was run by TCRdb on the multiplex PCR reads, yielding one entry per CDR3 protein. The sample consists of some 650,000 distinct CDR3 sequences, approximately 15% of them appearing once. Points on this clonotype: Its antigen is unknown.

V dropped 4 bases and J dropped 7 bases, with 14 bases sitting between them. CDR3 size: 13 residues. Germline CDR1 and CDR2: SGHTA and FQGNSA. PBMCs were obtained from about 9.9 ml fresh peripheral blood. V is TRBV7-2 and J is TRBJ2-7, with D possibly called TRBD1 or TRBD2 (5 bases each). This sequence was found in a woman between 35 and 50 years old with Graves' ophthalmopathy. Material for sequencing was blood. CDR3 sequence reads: CASSSGTLREQYF. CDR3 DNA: TGTGCCAGCAGCTCCGGGACCTTGCGGGAGCAGTACTTC.